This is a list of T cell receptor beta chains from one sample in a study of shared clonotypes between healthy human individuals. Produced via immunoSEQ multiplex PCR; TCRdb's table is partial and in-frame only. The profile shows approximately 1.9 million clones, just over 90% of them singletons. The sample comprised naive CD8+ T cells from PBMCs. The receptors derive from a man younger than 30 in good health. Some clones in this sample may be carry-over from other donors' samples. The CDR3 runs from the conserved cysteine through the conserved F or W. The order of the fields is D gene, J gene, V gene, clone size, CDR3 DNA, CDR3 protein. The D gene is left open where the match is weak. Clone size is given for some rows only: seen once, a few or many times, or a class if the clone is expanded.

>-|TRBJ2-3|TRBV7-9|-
TGTGCCAGCAGCTCGACGGATGCTTTTGGCACAGATACGCAGTATTTT
CASSSTDAFGTDTQYF
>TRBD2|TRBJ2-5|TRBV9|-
TGTGCCAGCAGCGTAGCTCGGGGGGAATTCCAAGAGACCCAGTACTTC
CASSVARGEFQETQYF
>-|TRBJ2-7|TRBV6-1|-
TGTGCCAGCAGCACCGCCTGGACGCAAGGTCAGTACTTC
CASSTAWTQGQYF
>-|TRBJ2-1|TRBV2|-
TGTGCCAGCCTACTATTCGGGGGTCATGAGCAGTTCTTC
CASLLFGGHEQFF
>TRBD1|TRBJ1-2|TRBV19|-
TGTGCCAGTAGAGAGATCGACAGGGGAGATGGCTACACCTTC
CASREIDRGDGYTF
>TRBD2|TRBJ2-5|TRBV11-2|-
TGTGCCAGCAGCTCGCCCGGCGGGAGAGAGACCCAGTACTTC
CASSSPGGRETQYF
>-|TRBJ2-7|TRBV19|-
TGTGCCAGTAGCTTGGGGGAATCCGGGGGCGAGCAGTACTTC
CASSLGESGGEQYF
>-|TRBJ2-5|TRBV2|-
TGTGCCAGCAGGCCTGCGTCCGGGTGGATCGCAGAGACCCAGTACTTC
CASRPASGWIAETQYF
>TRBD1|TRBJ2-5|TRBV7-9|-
TGTGCCAGCAGCTTAGTCCCGGGACAGGGCCTACCCCAGTACTTC
CASSLVPGQGLPQYF
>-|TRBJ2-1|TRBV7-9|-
TGTGCCAGCAGCTTTCGGGGGTCTACCTACAATGAGCAGTTCTTC
CASSFRGSTYNEQFF
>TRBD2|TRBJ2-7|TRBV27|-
TGTGCCAGCAGTTTATCAGGGACTAGTTCGGGGCTCGAGCAGTACTTC
CASSLSGTSSGLEQYF
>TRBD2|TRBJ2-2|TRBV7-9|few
TGTGCCAGCAGCTGGGGACTAGAGAACACCGGGGAGCTGTTTTTT
CASSWGLENTGELFF
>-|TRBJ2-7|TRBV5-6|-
TGTGCCAGCAGCTTGGCCAAACGGGGTCCTCCCTACGAGCAGTACTTC
CASSLAKRGPPYEQYF
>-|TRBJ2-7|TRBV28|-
TGTGCCAGCAATTACTTCTCCTACGAGCAGTACTTC
CASNYFSYEQYF
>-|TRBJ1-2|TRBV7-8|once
TGTGCCAGCAGCTTTAGGGATGTTGTTTCTTATGGCTACACCTTC
CASSFRDVVSYGYTF
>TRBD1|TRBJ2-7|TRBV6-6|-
TGTGCCAGCAGTTCCGGACAGGGCTACGAGCAGTACTTC
CASSSGQGYEQYF
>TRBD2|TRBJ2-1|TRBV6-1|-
TGTGCCAGCAGTGAGGCGGCGGGAGTATCAAATGAGCAGTTCTTC
CASSEAAGVSNEQFF
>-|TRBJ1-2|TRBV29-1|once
TGCAGCGTTGGTGGGTCGGAAGGCTACACCTTC
CSVGGSEGYTF
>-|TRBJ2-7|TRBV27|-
TGTGCCAGCCAGGAGACAGAGAACTACGAGCAGTACTTC
CASQETENYEQYF
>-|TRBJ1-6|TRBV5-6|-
TGTGCCAGCAGCTTTGGCAGATCACCCCTCCACTTT
CASSFGRSPLHF
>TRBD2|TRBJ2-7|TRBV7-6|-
TGTGCCAGCAGCTTATTAGCGGGGACCTCCTACGAGCAGTACTTC
CASSLLAGTSYEQYF
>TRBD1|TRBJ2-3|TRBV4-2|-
TGTGCCAGCAGCCCATGGACAGGGTCAGATACGCAGTATTTT
CASSPWTGSDTQYF
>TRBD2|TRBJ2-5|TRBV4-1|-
TGCGCCAGCAGCCCCGGGGGAGCGGGAGGATGGTGGGAGACCCAGTACTTC
CASSPGGAGGWWETQYF
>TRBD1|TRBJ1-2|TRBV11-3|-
TGTGCCAGCAGCTTAGGGGGGACAGGGGTAGAGAATAACTATGGCTACACCTTC
CASSLGGTGVENNYGYTF
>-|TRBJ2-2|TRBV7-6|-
TGTGCCAGCAGCCTCCAAGACAGCTACGCGAACACCGGGGAGCTGTTTTTT
CASSLQDSYANTGELFF
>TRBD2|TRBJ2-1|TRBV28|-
TGTGCCAGCAGTTGGGAGGGGACTTTGAATGAGCAGTTCTTC
CASSWEGTLNEQFF
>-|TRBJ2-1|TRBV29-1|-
TGCAGCGCTAACACGGCCTACAATGAGCAGTTCTTC
CSANTAYNEQFF
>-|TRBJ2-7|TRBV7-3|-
TGTGCCAGCAGCTTAAGCGTTGGACTCAACGAGCAGTACTTC
CASSLSVGLNEQYF
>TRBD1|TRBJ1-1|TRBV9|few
TGTGCCAGCAGCCGGACAGGGGGTTTCACTGAAGCTTTCTTT
CASSRTGGFTEAFF
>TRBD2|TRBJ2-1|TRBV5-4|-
TGTGCCAGCAGCCAAAGCGGGAGGGCTACGAATGAGCAGTTCTTC
CASSQSGRATNEQFF
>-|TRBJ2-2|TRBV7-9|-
TGTGCCAGCAGTTCCCCCGGGAGCTACACCGGGGAGCTGTTTTTT
CASSSPGSYTGELFF
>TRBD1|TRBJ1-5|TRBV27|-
TGTGCCAGCAGCTTCACAGGGGGCCATCAGCCCCAGCATTTT
CASSFTGGHQPQHF
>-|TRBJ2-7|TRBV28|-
TGTGCCAGCAGTTTACTGGACATAGCCTACGAGCAGTACTTC
CASSLLDIAYEQYF
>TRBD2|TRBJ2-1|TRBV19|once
TGTGCCAGTAGTATAGATCTGGAGTCTAGCGGGATTCTTATTAGGGGCGATGAGCAGTTCTTC
CASSIDLESSGILIRGDEQFF
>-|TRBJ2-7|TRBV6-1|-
TGTGCCAGCAGTGTCTCGGGACCACTCTCCTACGAGCAGTACTTC
CASSVSGPLSYEQYF
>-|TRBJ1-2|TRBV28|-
TGTGCCAGCAGTTTAGGGGAAGACCCTAACTATGGCTACACCTTC
CASSLGEDPNYGYTF
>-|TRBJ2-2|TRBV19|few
TGTGCCAGTAGGAGACAGAACACCGGGGAGCTGTTTTTT
CASRRQNTGELFF
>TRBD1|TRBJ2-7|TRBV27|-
TGTGCCACCCGTTCCCGGGACAGGGACCACGAGCAGTACTTC
CATRSRDRDHEQYF
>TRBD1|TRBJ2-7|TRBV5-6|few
TGTGCCAGCAGCTTGTGGACAGGTCATGAGCAGTACTTC
CASSLWTGHEQYF
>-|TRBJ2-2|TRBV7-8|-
TGTGCCAGCAGCTCTTGGACAGACAACACCGGGGAGCTGTTTTTT
CASSSWTDNTGELFF
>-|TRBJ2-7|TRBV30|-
TGTGCCTGGAGTGTTGGCAGGGAATACGAGCAGTACTTC
CAWSVGREYEQYF
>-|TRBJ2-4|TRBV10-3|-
TGTGCCATCAGTGGAGTCCTTGTGGTTCGGGACACCTTAGCCAAAAACATTCAGTACTTC
CAISGVLVVRDTLAKNIQYF
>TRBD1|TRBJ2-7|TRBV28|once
TGTGCCAGCAGTTTAATCAGGGGGCGTGACGAGCAGTACTTC
CASSLIRGRDEQYF
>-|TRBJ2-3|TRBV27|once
TGTGCCAGCAGTTTAAAGAAACTCACAGATACGCAGTATTTT
CASSLKKLTDTQYF
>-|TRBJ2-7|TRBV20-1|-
TGCAGTGCTAGGTCTGGCAACGAGCAGTACTTC
CSARSGNEQYF
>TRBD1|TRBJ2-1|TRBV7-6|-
TGTGCCAGCAGCTTAATACAGGGGAGCTCCTACAATGAGCAGTTCTTC
CASSLIQGSSYNEQFF
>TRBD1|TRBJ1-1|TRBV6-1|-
TGTGCCAGCAGTGAACGGGACAGGGGGCTTGGCAACACTGAAGCTTTCTTT
CASSERDRGLGNTEAFF
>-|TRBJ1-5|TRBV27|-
TGTGCCAGCAGTATGGGGGGGAATCAGCCCCAGCATTTT
CASSMGGNQPQHF
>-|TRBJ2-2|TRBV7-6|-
TGTGCCAGTCAGAGGGGGGGAAGGGTGCTGTTTTTT
CASQRGGRVLFF